This TCR beta chain was identified during a study of T cells after posttransplantation cyclophosphamide. This CDR3 has 12 residues. The V gene lost 0 bases and the J gene lost 7 bases, with 4 bases spanning the gap. The germline V gene encodes CDR1 MNHEY and CDR2 SVGAGI. Broader study findings: Recipient CMV seropositivity and CMV reactivation strongly tracked TRB clonality. Blood and skin or GI T cell repertoires showed limited TRB overlap. Later blood repertoires were often dominated by clones from the donor CD8+ memory compartment.

This clone was observed many times. Its specificity is not known. The repertoire was sequenced with immunoSEQ multiplex PCR; TCRdb's copy has only in-frame clones and lacks some. The table lists under 50,000 clones, with no singletons. The sequence was obtained from a woman between 50 and 59 years old in good health and a related stem cell transplant donor. This chain connects TRBV6-5 to TRBJ1-5; D is unresolved. Sequenced input: PBMCs. CDR3 protein: CASSYSQQPQHF. The CDR3 nucleotides read TGTGCCAGCAGTTACTCTCAGCAGCCCCAGCATTTT.